These 15 T cell receptor beta chains were sequenced from one sample in a study of regulatory T cells in long-lasting Graves disease. For TCR beta, libraries came from iRepertoire HTBI primers and Arm-PCR of CDR3 regions. One entry per CDR3 protein, called by TCRdb with MiXCR from the multiplex PCR reads. This sample has about 470,000 distinct CDR3 sequences, with 15% to 20% found just once. Time point in this sample: newly diagnosed GD, antithyroid drugs for less than 3 months. Researchers made the TCR library from RNA that was extracted from PBMCs. The sample was also reused in another study, on T cells in Graves' hyperthyroidism and ophthalmopathy.

The sample consisted of peripheral blood mononuclear cells (PBMCs), taken at new diagnosis, from a patient treated with antithyroid drugs. All receptors come from a man aged 35-49 years with Graves disease.

The chain employs TRBV5-5 and TRBJ2-6, with unresolved D. The CDR3 spans 15 residues. V lost 1 base and J 2 bases, leaving 7 bases between the germline ends. CDR1 is SGHKS and CDR2 is YYEKEE in the germline V gene (reference sequence). Written as DNA, the CDR3 is TGTGCCAGCAGCTTGTACTCCGCTGGGGCCAACGTCCTGACTTTC. It encodes CASSLYSAGANVLTF.

This clonotype has ten or more counts. V and J are TRBV12-3 or TRBV12-4 and TRBJ2-2; the match to TRBD1 covers 7 bases. This CDR3 comprises 14 residues. J lost 6 bases, V lost 6 bases, and 7 bases had no gene match. CDR3 nucleotide sequence: TGTGCCAGCAGCCGACAGGGAAGGGCCGGGGAGCTGTTTTTT. This translates into CASSRQGRAGELFF.

This clonotype occurred a few times. V and J are TRBV2 and TRBJ1-1; a possible D gene is TRBD1 (5 bases). Per the germline V gene, CDR1 is SNHLY and CDR2 is FYNNEI. Deletions cut 3 bases from V and 4 bases from J, with 12 bases between. The CDR3 is made up of 14 amino acids. This CDR3 is CASSDSGEVTEAFF. CDR3 bases: TGTGCCAGCAGTGATTCGGGGGAGGTCACTGAAGCTTTCTTT.

The chain links TRBV7-3 to TRBJ2-3; 9 bases fit TRBD1. Gene TRBJ2-7 matches the end of the DNA better, so the J call may be wrong. This CDR3 spans 15 amino acids. The V gene's germline CDR1 is SGHTA and CDR2 FQGTGA. The CDR3 here is CASSEGGQGSREQYF. CDR3 nucleotide sequence: TGTGCCAGCAGCGAAGGGGGACAGGGTTCTCGCGAGCAGTACTTC.

The chain uses TRBV7-9 and TRBJ2-1; 9 bases line up with TRBD2. Germline-derived CDR1 and CDR2 are SEHNR and FQNEAQ (reference sequence). The V segment lost 5 bases and the J segment 12 bases; nucleotides outside the gene matches: 5. This CDR3 has 12 residues. CDR3 coding DNA: TGTGCCAGCAGCGCTCTAGCGGGAACGCAGTTCTTC. Amino acids: CASSALAGTQFF.

The sample holds a few counts of this clonotype. This chain joins TRBV7-2 and TRBJ2-5; D ambiguous. V was pared by 2 bases and J by 5 bases, with 15 bases between. The CDR3 covers 15 residues. Germline V lookup: CDR1 SGHTA, CDR2 FQGNSA. This chain's CDR3 is CASSLNTVAVETQYF. DNA for the CDR3: TGTGCCAGCAGCTTAAATACGGTGGCGGTTGAGACCCAGTACTTC.

The chain is built from TRBV20-1 and TRBJ2-1; 9 bases line up with TRBD2. The V and J ends lost 2 bases and 7 bases, in that order; junction bases with no gene match: 21. CDR3 size: 19 residues. From germline, CDR1 is DFQATT and CDR2 SNEGSKA (reference sequence). The CDR3 loop reads CSARSQWSAGGFLFNEQFF. CDR3 sequence (DNA): TGCAGTGCTAGAAGTCAGTGGTCAGCGGGAGGCTTCCTTTTTAATGAGCAGTTCTTC.

The J gene is TRBJ2-7, the V gene TRBV29-1; maybe TRBD2 (5 bases). V lost 6 bases and J 6 bases, leaving 12 bases between the germline ends. The CDR3 is 11 amino acids. Germline V gene data show CDR1 as SQVTM and CDR2 as ANQGSEA. CDR3 in DNA: TGCAGCGTGGTGGGAGCAGTCGAGCAGTACTTC. Protein product: CSVVGAVEQYF.

At least ten counts were recorded for this clonotype. The rearrangement links TRBV24-1 to TRBJ2-1, with D possibly TRBD2 on 6 matching bases. Germline V lookup: CDR1 KGHDR, CDR2 SFDVKD. The V gene lost 2 bases and the J gene lost 0 bases, with 10 bases spanning the gap. The CDR3 spans 16 residues. Written as DNA, the CDR3 is TGTGCCACCAGTGATTCCCTAGCGTCCTCCTACAATGAGCAGTTCTTC. It is translated as CATSDSLASSYNEQFF.

V is TRBV28 and J is TRBJ2-7; D uncertain. Trimming left V 7 bases short and J 5 bases short, with 9 bases between. Germline assignment: CDR1 MDHEN and CDR2 SYDVKM. CDR3 length: 11 residues. The DNA for the CDR3 is TGTGCCAGCACCGGACGCCACGAGCAGTACTTC. It codes for CASTGRHEQYF. The complete variable domain, with remaining parts taken from reference TRBV28 and TRBJ2-7, reads DVKVTQSSRYLVKRTGEKVFLECVQDMDHENMFWYRQDPGLGLRLIYFSYDVKMKEKGDIPEGYSVSREKKERFSLILESASTNQTSMYLCASTGRHEQYFGPGTRLTVT.

This clonotype was picked up many times. The chain recombines TRBV12-5 with TRBJ2-1; no reliable D call. This CDR3 has 15 residues. Trimming removed 6 bases from V and 3 bases from J, with 15 bases in between. Germline values: CDR1 LGHNT, CDR2 FRNRAP. CDR3 DNA sequence: TGTGCTAGTGGCCGATCCCGGGTCCTCTACAATGAGCAGTTCTTC. This encodes CASGRSRVLYNEQFF.

The chain joins TRBV20-1 to TRBJ1-5; D gene uncertain. The germline gives CDR1 DFQATT, CDR2 SNEGSKA (reference sequence). The V and J ends lost 3 bases and 2 bases respectively, with 8 bases between them. The CDR3 length is 13 residues. The chain's CDR3 is CSASKSGNQPQHF. The CDR3 nucleotides read TGCAGTGCTAGTAAATCGGGCAATCAGCCCCAGCATTTT.

A single count supports this clonotype. Being one base from a much bigger clone, this may be a read error. The chain is built from TRBV9 and TRBJ2-7; TRBD2 aligns across 7 bases. The J call may be in error: the DNA end matches TRBJ2-1 better. CDR1 is SGDLS, CDR2 YYNGEE, per germline. The CDR3 has 13 residues. The CDR3 loop is CASIVVAGDEQFF. The CDR3 nucleotides are TGTGCCAGCATCGTAGTCGCGGGAGATGAGCAGTTCTTC.

This clonotype was picked up a small number of times. V and J are TRBV29-1 and TRBJ1-1, with a possible D match to TRBD1 (5 bases). Germline V gene lookup returns CDR1 SQVTM and CDR2 ANQGSEA. Deletions cut 7 bases from V and 0 bases from J, with 12 bases between. The CDR3 has 13 amino acids. The CDR3 here is CSGTPKMNTEAFF. CDR3 bases: TGCAGCGGGACACCCAAAATGAACACTGAAGCTTTCTTT.

This clonotype was observed many times. The V and J genes are TRBV6-5 and TRBJ2-3; no clear D. This CDR3 is built from 14 residues. The V and J ends lost 0 bases and 2 bases respectively, with 6 bases between them. Germline V gene data show CDR1 as MNHEY and CDR2 as SVGAGI. The CDR3 DNA is TGTGCCAGCAGTTACTCGGTTTCCACAGATACGCAGTATTTT. It yields the protein CASSYSVSTDTQYF.